The 23 T cell receptor beta chains presented below share a single source sample, sequenced in a study of radiation and T cells in renal cell carcinoma. TCRdb's copy holds only in-frame clones and misses some; the assay was immunoSEQ multiplex PCR. The sample shows 7,500 to 8,000 clones, approximately 65% of them seen only once. The treatment is: treatment-naive control, cytoreductive nephrectomy. Sequencing was performed on tumor tissue, taken from a patient whose treatment was nephrectomy without radiotherapy. These receptor sequences come from a woman in her seventies with renal cell carcinoma.

Only a few counts were recorded for this clone. J is TRBJ1-1 and V is TRBV5-6; D gene ambiguous. The CDR3 contains 12 residues. Germline V gene lookup returns CDR1 SGHDT and CDR2 YYEEEE. V was shortened by 0 bases and J by 9 bases, with 9 bases between the two germline ends. The CDR3 loop reads CASSLGGNQAFF. The CDR3 DNA sequence: TGTGCCAGCAGCTTGGGAGGAAACCAAGCTTTCTTT.

The gene calls are TRBV5-1 and TRBJ2-1; 9 nucleotides align to TRBD2. The CDR3 is 15 residues long. Germline CDR1 SGHRS, CDR2 YFSETQ. V trimming: 6 bases; J trimming: 8 bases; junction bases outside the gene matches: 12. CDR3 sequence reads: CASTLGGGALDEQFF. As DNA, the CDR3 is TGCGCCAGCACTCTCGGCGGGGGGGCCTTGGATGAGCAGTTCTTC.

A few counts support this clone. J is TRBJ2-2 and V is TRBV18; 10 nucleotides match TRBD1. V gave up 3 bases and J gave up 0 bases; unmatched junction bases: 7. Per the germline V gene, CDR1 is KGHSH and CDR2 is LQKENI. There are 18 residues in the CDR3. The CDR3 spells CASSPFPGQGPNTGELFF. For the CDR3, the DNA is TGTGCCAGCTCACCCTTCCCGGGACAGGGGCCGAACACCGGGGAGCTGTTTTTT.

This chain joins TRBV6-5 and TRBJ2-7, with TRBD2 matching 8 bases. CDR3 length: 14 residues. V was pared by 8 bases and J by 1 base, with 7 bases of the junction left unmatched. Germline V gives CDR1 MNHEY, CDR2 SVGAGI. The CDR3 loop is CASSRRGVSYEQYF. CDR3 sequence (DNA): TGTGCCAGCTCCAGGCGGGGGGTATCCTACGAGCAGTACTTC.

The rearrangement joins TRBV18 to TRBJ1-5; D unclear. The CDR3 covers 13 residues. Per the germline V gene, CDR1 is KGHSH and CDR2 is LQKENI. V was shortened by 3 bases and J by 5 bases, with 8 bases between the two germline ends. The CDR3 protein is CASSPDGDQPQHF. The CDR3 DNA is TGTGCCAGCTCACCGGACGGCGATCAGCCCCAGCATTTT.

The V call is TRBV30, the J call TRBJ2-1, with D unresolved. Germline assignment: CDR1 GTSNPN and CDR2 SVGIG (reference sequence). The V end lost 1 base, the J end lost 15 bases, and 13 bases lay between the germline ends. This CDR3 region has 11 residues. CDR3 residues: CAWSGHHQSFF. The DNA for the CDR3 is TGTGCCTGGAGTGGGCACCACCAATCGTTCTTC.

V gene TRBV9 combines with J gene TRBJ2-5; D gene unclear. Per germline, CDR1 SGDLS and CDR2 YYNGEE. The CDR3 is made up of 13 amino acids. V dropped 0 bases and J dropped 4 bases, with 7 bases sitting between them. CDR3 DNA sequence: TGTGCCAGCAGCGTAGGGGTCTCAGAGACCCAGTACTTC. Translating gives CASSVGVSETQYF.

Comment on this clone: At the DNA level, this CDR3 is encoded by other sequences in the same sample as well. This sequence joins TRBV4-1 and TRBJ2-5; D is unclear. CDR3 size: 15 residues. The ends were cut back, 0 bases at V and 0 bases at J, with 8 bases in the middle. Per the germline V gene, CDR1 is MGHRA and CDR2 is YSYEKL. Here the CDR3 reads CASSQDPEDQETQYF. The CDR3 DNA reads TGCGCCAGCAGCCAAGATCCGGAAGACCAAGAGACCCAGTACTTC.

This clone was observed a handful of times. This rearrangement joins TRBV5-1 to TRBJ2-2; D unresolved. Trimming removed 0 bases at V and 4 bases at J, with 7 bases between. Germline V lookup: CDR1 SGHRS, CDR2 YFSETQ. The CDR3 is 14 amino acids. The CDR3 sequence is CASSLVGFTGELFF. CDR3 DNA sequence: TGCGCCAGCAGCTTGGTAGGGTTCACCGGGGAGCTGTTTTTT.

The V call is TRBV30, the J call TRBJ1-5, with unresolved D. Germline V CDR1 and CDR2: GTSNPN, SVGIG (reference sequence). The CDR3 sequence is 13 residues long. V lost 4 bases and J lost 0, with 7 bases in between. Written as DNA, the CDR3 is TGTGCCTGGAACGGGGATAGCAATCAGCCCCAGCATTTT. Translated: CAWNGDSNQPQHF. Using reference TRBV30 and TRBJ1-5 for the parts outside the CDR3, the full variable domain is SQTIHQWPATLVQPVGSPLSLECTVEGTSNPNLYWYRQAAGRGLQLLFYSVGIGQISSEVPQNLSASRPQDRQFILSSKKLLLSDSGFYLCAWNGDSNQPQHFGDGTRLSIL.

By its share, this clone is medium-sized (0.01 to 0.1%). The chain uses TRBV2 and TRBJ1-2, with D unclear. This CDR3 has 15 amino acids. Germline V gene data show CDR1 as SNHLY and CDR2 as FYNNEI. Deletions cut 6 bases from V and 7 bases from J, with 21 bases between. The CDR3 protein is CASRLNHLPGGGYTF. The CDR3 DNA sequence: TGTGCCAGCAGACTTAACCATCTCCCCGGCGGTGGCTACACCTTC.

The CDR3 spells CASSLHPAGELFF. The DNA for the CDR3 is TGCGCCAGCAGCTTGCACCCGGCCGGGGAGCTGTTTTTT. The chain couples TRBV5-1 to TRBJ2-2; no firm D call. Trimming took off 1 base at V and 6 bases at J, with 7 bases between the two ends. The CDR3 length is 13 residues. The germline V gene has CDR1 SGHRS and CDR2 YFSETQ.

The V gene is TRBV18, the J gene TRBJ2-1; TRBD1 is a possible D gene (5 bases). The germline V gene encodes CDR1 KGHSH and CDR2 LQKENI. The CDR3 contains 19 residues. The V end lost 2 bases, the J end lost 7 bases, and 27 bases lay between the germline ends. The CDR3 loop is CASSPRVQRLQGMGNEQFF. CDR3 bases: TGTGCCAGCTCACCAAGAGTTCAGAGATTGCAGGGTATGGGTAATGAGCAGTTCTTC. The complete variable domain, with remaining parts taken from reference TRBV18 and TRBJ2-1, reads NAGVMQNPRHLVRRRGQEARLRCSPMKGHSHVYWYRQLPEEGLKFMVYLQKENIIDESGMPKERFSAEFPKEGPSILRIQQVVRGDSAAYFCASSPRVQRLQGMGNEQFFGPGTRLTVL.

This clone was detected only once. The J gene is TRBJ2-5, the V gene TRBV5-6; either TRBD1 or TRBD2 may fit D (5 bases each). Judging by the DNA end, TRBJ2-7 fits better; the J call may be wrong. The germline gives CDR1 SGHDT, CDR2 YYEEEE. The CDR3 has 14 residues. CDR3 bases: TGTGCCAGCAGCCGGGGCCTTAACTCCTACGAGCAGTACTTC. As protein: CASSRGLNSYEQYF.

The chain is built from TRBV5-6 and TRBJ1-2; 10 bases map to TRBD1. The CDR3 is made up of 13 amino acids. The V segment lost 4 bases and the J segment 7 bases; nucleotides outside the gene matches: 4. Per germline, CDR1 SGHDT and CDR2 YYEEEE. The CDR3 bases are TGTGCCAGCAGCGGAGACAGGGGGCTTGGCTACACCTTC. Translation: CASSGDRGLGYTF. The full variable domain, completed using reference TRBV5-6 and TRBJ1-2, is DAGVTQSPTHLIKTRGQQVTLRCSPKSGHDTVSWYQQALGQGPQFIFQYYEEEERQRGNFPDRFSGHQFPNYSSELNVNALLLGDSALYLCASSGDRGLGYTFGSGTRLTVV.

J is TRBJ1-6 and V is TRBV4-1, with TRBD1 matching 12 bases. The CDR3 length is 17 residues. V shed 1 base, J shed 5 bases, and the junction held 3 bases outside the gene matches. Germline-derived CDR1 and CDR2 are MGHRA and YSYEKL. The CDR3 is CASSQGGQGANNSPLHF. The CDR3 DNA is TGCGCCAGCAGCCAAGGGGGACAGGGGGCCAATAATTCACCCCTCCACTTT.

The chain joins TRBV11-2 to TRBJ2-7; D remains unclear. Germline CDR1 is SGHAT and CDR2 is FQNNGV. The CDR3 extends over 15 amino acids. V lost 1 base and J 3 bases, leaving 13 bases between the germline ends. The CDR3 sequence is CASSLGEVEVYEQYF. CDR3 DNA sequence: TGTGCCAGCAGCTTAGGTGAGGTAGAAGTCTACGAGCAGTACTTC.

There are a few counts of this clone. The V and J genes are TRBV2 and TRBJ1-2; D may be TRBD1 (6 bases). The CDR3 is 14 residues long. Germline V CDR1 and CDR2: SNHLY, FYNNEI. V gave up 3 bases and J gave up 7 bases, with 15 bases separating them. The CDR3 nucleotides are TGTGCCAGCAGTGATTCCGGGGGGCGAAGTGGCTACACCTTC. Translation: CASSDSGGRSGYTF.

The chain joins TRBV21-1 to TRBJ2-2; the D call of TRBD1 is as the table states it, not checked on the DNA. TRBV21-1 is given as a pseudogene. The length of the CDR3 is 17 residues. CDR3 sequence: CASSKFCRGRVSGELFF. For the CDR3, the DNA is TGTGCCAGCAGCAAATTCTGTCGCGGCAGGGTTTCCGGGGAGCTGTTTTTT.

The genes are TRBV12-5 and TRBJ2-3, with TRBD1 identical over 8 bases. Germline values: CDR1 LGHNT, CDR2 FRNRAP. CDR3 length: 16 residues. Trimming took 5 bases from V and 2 from J; bases not matched to a gene: 9. CDR3 residues: CASGPPWTGITDTQYF. In DNA form, the CDR3 reads TGTGCTAGTGGTCCCCCCTGGACAGGGATCACAGATACGCAGTATTTT.

This clone was observed a few times. The genes are TRBV6-5 and TRBJ2-7; possible D gene TRBD1, 5 bases. Germline CDR1 MNHEY, CDR2 SVGAGI. Trimming shortened V by 0 bases and J by 3 bases, and 9 bases separated the two germline ends. The CDR3 covers 14 residues. CDR3 DNA: TGTGCCAGCAGTTACTCGTGGCAGGGCTACGAGCAGTACTTC. This translates into CASSYSWQGYEQYF.

The chain joins TRBV5-4 to TRBJ1-2; perhaps TRBD1 as D (5 bases). V gave up 4 bases and J gave up 5 bases, with 12 bases separating them. CDR1 is SGHNT, CDR2 YYREEE, per germline (reference sequence). The CDR3 length is 13 residues. CDR3 bases: TGTGCCAGCAGCGAGGGGAAGACATATGGCTACACCTTC. Translated, it gives CASSEGKTYGYTF.

The chain has TRBV6-1 and TRBJ1-2, with D perhaps matching TRBD1 (5 bases). Trimming removed 3 bases from V and 4 bases from J, with 12 bases in between. CDR3 length: 14 residues. Germline V gives CDR1 MNHNS, CDR2 SASEGT. CDR3 protein: CASSDPGLSYGYTF. The CDR3 DNA follows: TGTGCCAGCAGTGATCCGGGGCTTAGCTATGGCTACACCTTC.